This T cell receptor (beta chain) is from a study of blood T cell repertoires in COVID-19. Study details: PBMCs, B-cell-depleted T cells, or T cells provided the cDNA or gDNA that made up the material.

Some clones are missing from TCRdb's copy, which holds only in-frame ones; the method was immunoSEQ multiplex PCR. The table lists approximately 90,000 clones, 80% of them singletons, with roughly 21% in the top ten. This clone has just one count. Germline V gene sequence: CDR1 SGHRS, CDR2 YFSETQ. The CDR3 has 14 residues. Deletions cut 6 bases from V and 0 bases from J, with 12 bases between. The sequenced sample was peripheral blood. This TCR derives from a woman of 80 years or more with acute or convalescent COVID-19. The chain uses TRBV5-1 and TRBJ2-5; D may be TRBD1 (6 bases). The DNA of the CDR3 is TGCGCCAGCACCAAGACAGGCGACCAAGAGACCCAGTACTTC. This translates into CASTKTGDQETQYF.